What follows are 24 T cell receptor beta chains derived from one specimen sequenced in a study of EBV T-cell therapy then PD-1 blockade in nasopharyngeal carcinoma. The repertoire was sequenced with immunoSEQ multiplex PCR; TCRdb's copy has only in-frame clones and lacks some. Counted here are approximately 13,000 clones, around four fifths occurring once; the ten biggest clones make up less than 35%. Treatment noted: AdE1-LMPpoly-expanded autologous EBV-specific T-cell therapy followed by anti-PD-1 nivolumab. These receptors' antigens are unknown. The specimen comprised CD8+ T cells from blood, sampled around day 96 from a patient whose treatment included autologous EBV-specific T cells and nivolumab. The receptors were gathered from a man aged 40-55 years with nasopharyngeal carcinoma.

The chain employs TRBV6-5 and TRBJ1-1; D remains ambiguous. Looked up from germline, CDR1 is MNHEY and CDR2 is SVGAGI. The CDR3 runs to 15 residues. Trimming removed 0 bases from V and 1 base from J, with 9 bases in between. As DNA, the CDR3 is TGTGCCAGCAGTTACTCGATATCGGGGAACACTGAAGCTTTCTTT. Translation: CASSYSISGNTEAFF.

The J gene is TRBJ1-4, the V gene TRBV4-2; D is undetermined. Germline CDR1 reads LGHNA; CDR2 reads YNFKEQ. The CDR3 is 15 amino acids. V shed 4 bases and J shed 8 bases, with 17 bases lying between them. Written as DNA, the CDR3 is TGTGCCAGCAGCCCAGCGATACTTTTAGGGGAAAAACTGTTTTTT. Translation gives CASSPAILLGEKLFF.

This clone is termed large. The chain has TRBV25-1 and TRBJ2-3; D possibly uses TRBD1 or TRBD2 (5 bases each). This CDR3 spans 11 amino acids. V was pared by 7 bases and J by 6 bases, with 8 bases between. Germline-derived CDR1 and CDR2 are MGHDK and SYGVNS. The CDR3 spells CASTWGDTQYF. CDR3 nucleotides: TGTGCCAGCACTTGGGGGGATACGCAGTATTTT. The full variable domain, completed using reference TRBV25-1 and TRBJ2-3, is EADIYQTPRYLVIGTGKKITLECSQTMGHDKMYWYQQDPGMELHLIHYSYGVNSTEKGDLSSESTVSRIRTEHFPLTLESARPSHTSQYLCASTWGDTQYFGPGTRLTVL.

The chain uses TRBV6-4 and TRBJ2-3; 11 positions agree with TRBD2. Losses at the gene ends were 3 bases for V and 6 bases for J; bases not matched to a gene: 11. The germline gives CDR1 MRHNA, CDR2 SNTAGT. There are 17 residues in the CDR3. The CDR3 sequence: CASSEASTSGGADTQYF. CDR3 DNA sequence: TGTGCCAGCAGTGAGGCATCTACTAGCGGGGGTGCGGATACGCAGTATTTT.

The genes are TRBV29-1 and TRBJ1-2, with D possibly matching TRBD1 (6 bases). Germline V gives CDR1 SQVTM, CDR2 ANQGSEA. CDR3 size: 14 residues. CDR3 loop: CAGGRVSANYGYTF. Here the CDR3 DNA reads TGCGCCGGGGGCAGGGTCTCAGCTAACTATGGCTACACCTTC.

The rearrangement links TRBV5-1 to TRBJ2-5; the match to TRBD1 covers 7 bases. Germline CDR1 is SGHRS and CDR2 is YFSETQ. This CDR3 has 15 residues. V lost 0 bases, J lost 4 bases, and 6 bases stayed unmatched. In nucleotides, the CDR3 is TGCGCCAGCAGCTTGGCAGTCGCAGGGGGAGAGACCCAGTACTTC. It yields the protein CASSLAVAGGETQYF.

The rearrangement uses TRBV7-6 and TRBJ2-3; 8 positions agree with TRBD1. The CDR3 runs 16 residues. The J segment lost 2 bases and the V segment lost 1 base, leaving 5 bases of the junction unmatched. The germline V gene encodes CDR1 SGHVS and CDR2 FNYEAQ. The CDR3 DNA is TGTGCCAGCAGCTTAGTCCGGGACAGGCTCACAGATACGCAGTATTTT. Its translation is CASSLVRDRLTDTQYF.

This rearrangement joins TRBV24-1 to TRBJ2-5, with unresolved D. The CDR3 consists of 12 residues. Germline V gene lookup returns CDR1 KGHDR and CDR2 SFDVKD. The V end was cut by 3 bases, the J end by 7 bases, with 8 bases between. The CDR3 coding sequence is TGTGCCACCAGTGATACGTCTGCGACCCAGTACTTC. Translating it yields CATSDTSATQYF.

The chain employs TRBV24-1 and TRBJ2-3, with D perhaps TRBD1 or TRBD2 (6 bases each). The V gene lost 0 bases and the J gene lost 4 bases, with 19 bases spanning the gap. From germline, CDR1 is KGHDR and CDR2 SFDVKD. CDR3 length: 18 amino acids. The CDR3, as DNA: TGTGCCACCAGTGATTTGTTGTCCCCCGGGGGCCTCGCAGATACGCAGTATTTT. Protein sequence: CATSDLLSPGGLADTQYF.

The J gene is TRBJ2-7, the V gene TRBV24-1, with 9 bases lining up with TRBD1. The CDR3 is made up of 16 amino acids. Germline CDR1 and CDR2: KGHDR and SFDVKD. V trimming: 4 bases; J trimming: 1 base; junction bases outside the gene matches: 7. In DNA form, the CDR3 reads TGTGCCACCAGTGACCCGATCGGGACAGGGTCCTACGAGCAGTACTTC. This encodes CATSDPIGTGSYEQYF.

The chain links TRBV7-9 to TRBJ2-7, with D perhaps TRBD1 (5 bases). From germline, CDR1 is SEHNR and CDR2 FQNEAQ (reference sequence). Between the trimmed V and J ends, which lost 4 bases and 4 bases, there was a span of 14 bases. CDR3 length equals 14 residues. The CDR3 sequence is CASSSGPIIYEQYF. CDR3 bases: TGTGCCAGCAGCTCAGGGCCGATTATTTACGAGCAGTACTTC.

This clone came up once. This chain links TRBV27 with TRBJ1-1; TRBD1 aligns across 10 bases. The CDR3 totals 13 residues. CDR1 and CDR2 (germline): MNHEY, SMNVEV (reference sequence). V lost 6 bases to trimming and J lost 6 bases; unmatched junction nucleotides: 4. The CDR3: CASRPGQGPEAFF. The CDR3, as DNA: TGTGCCAGCAGGCCGGGACAGGGGCCTGAAGCTTTCTTT.

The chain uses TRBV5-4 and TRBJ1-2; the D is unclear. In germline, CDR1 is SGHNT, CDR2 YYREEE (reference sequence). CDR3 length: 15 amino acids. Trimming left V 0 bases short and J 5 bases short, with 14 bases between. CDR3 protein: CASSLEVFSLYGYTF. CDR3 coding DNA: TGTGCCAGCAGCTTGGAGGTGTTTTCCCTATATGGCTACACCTTC.

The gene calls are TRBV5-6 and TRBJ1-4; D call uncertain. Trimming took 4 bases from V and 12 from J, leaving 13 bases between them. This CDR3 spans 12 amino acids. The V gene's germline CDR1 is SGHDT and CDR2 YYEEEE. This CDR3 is CASSLGGGELFF. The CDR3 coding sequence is TGTGCCAGCAGCCTAGGAGGTGGGGAACTGTTTTTT.

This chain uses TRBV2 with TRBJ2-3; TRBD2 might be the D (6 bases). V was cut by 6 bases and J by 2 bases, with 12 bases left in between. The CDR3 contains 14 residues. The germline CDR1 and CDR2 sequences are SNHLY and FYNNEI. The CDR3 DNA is TGTGCCAGCAGCGACGGGGGTGTCACAGATACGCAGTATTTT. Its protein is CASSDGGVTDTQYF.

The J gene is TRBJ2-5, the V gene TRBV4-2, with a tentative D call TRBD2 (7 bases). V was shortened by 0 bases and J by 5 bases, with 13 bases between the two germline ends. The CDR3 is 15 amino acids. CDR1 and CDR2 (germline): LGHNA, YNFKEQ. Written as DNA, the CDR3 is TGTGCCAGCAGCCAAGAATCGGGGGGCGCCGAGACCCAGTACTTC. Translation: CASSQESGGAETQYF.

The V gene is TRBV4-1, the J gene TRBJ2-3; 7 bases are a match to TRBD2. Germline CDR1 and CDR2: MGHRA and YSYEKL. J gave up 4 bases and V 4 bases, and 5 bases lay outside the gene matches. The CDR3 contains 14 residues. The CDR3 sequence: CASSRLAVADTQYF. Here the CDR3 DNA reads TGCGCCAGCAGCCGGCTAGCGGTGGCAGATACGCAGTATTTT.

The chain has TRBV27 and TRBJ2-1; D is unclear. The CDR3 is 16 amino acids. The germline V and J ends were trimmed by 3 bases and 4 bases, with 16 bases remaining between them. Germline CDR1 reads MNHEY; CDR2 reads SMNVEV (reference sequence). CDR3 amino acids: CASSFLASFTYNEQFF. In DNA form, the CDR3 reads TGTGCCAGCAGTTTTCTGGCCTCCTTCACTTACAATGAGCAGTTCTTC.

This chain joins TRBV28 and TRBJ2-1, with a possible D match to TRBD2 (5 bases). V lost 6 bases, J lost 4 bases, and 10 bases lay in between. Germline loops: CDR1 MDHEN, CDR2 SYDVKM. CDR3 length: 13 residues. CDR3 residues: CASSRGVYNEQFF. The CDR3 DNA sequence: TGTGCCAGCAGCCGGGGAGTATACAATGAGCAGTTCTTC. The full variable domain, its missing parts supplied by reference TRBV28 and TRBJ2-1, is DVKVTQSSRYLVKRTGEKVFLECVQDMDHENMFWYRQDPGLGLRLIYFSYDVKMKEKGDIPEGYSVSREKKERFSLILESASTNQTSMYLCASSRGVYNEQFFGPGTRLTVL.

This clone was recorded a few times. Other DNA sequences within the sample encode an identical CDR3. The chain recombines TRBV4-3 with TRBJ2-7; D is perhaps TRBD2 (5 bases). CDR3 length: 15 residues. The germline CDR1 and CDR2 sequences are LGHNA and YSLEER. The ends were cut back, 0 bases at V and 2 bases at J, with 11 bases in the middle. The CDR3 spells CASSQDPGTTYEQYF. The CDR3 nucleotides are TGCGCCAGCAGCCAAGACCCGGGAACCACCTACGAGCAGTACTTC.

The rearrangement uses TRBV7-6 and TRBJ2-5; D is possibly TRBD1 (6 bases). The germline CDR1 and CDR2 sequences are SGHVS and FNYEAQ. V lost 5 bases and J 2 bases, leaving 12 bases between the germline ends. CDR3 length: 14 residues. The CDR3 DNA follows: TGTGCCAGCAGCATTACAGGGAGACAAGAGACCCAGTACTTC. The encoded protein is CASSITGRQETQYF.

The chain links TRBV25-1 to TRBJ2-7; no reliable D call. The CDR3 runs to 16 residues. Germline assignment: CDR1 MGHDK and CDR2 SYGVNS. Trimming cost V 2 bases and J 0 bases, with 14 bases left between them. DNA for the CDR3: TGTGCCAGCAGTGAACTAAGGCCGGATCACTCCTACGAGCAGTACTTC. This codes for CASSELRPDHSYEQYF.

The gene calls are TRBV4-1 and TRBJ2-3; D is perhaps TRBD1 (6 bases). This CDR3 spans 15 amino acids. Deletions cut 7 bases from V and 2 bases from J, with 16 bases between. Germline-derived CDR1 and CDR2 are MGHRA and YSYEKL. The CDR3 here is CASTSMDSYTDTQYF. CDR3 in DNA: TGCGCCAGCACCTCGATGGACAGCTACACAGATACGCAGTATTTT.

The CDR3 loop is CARGPGVLTYNEQFF. In DNA form, the CDR3 reads TGTGCCAGAGGGCCAGGGGTCCTAACCTACAATGAGCAGTTCTTC. J is TRBJ2-1 and V is TRBV2; the D gene is possibly TRBD1 (6 bases). The V end lost 9 bases, the J end lost 2 bases, and 17 bases lay between the germline ends. Germline loops: CDR1 SNHLY, CDR2 FYNNEI. The CDR3 has 15 residues.